The 24 T cell receptor beta chains below were found in one sample sequenced in a study of cytomegalovirus exposure and HLA in healthy donors. PCR employed 60 Vbeta and 13 Jbeta primers. The protocol was immunoSEQ multiplex PCR, while the TCRdb copy is restricted to in-frame clones and leaves out a portion. The repertoire holds 250,000 to 350,000 clones, with 86% as singletons. Sequences were obtained from PBMCs. These receptors were obtained from a man in his forties or fifties in good health and CMV-seropositive.

The CDR3 reads CASSWGLAGWVFSYNEQFF. Here the CDR3 DNA reads TGCGCCAGCAGCTGGGGACTAGCGGGATGGGTTTTCTCCTACAATGAGCAGTTCTTC. The chain combines TRBV5-1 with TRBJ2-1; 13 bases are a match to TRBD2. Germline V gives CDR1 SGHRS, CDR2 YFSETQ. This CDR3 has 19 residues. The V segment lost 3 bases and the J segment 0 bases; nucleotides outside the gene matches: 9.

V usage is TRBV7-2 and J usage is TRBJ2-1; the match to TRBD2 covers 11 bases. The V and J ends lost 5 bases and 6 bases, in that order; junction bases with no gene match: 3. Germline CDR1 reads SGHTA; CDR2 reads FQGNSA. The CDR3 has 14 amino acids. The CDR3 protein is CASSITSGSNEQFF. The CDR3 DNA reads TGTGCCAGCAGCATTACTAGCGGGAGCAATGAGCAGTTCTTC. Looking up the rest from reference TRBV7-2 and TRBJ2-1 gives the full variable domain: GAGVSQSPSNKVTEKGKDVELRCDPISGHTALYWYRQSLGQGLEFLIYFQGNSAPDKSGLPSDRFSAERTGGSVSTLTIQRTQQEDSAVYLCASSITSGSNEQFFGPGTRLTVL.

V is TRBV28 and J is TRBJ1-6; D is unresolved. V shed 3 bases and J shed 7 bases, with 10 bases lying between them. The length of the CDR3 is 14 residues. Germline V gene data show CDR1 as MDHEN and CDR2 as SYDVKM. CDR3 amino acids: CASSFRGANSPLHF. CDR3 DNA: TGTGCCAGCAGTTTCCGGGGAGCCAATTCACCCCTCCACTTT. Supplemented by reference TRBV28 and TRBJ1-6, the full variable domain reads DVKVTQSSRYLVKRTGEKVFLECVQDMDHENMFWYRQDPGLGLRLIYFSYDVKMKEKGDIPEGYSVSREKKERFSLILESASTNQTSMYLCASSFRGANSPLHFGNGTRLTVT.

This rearrangement joins TRBV14 to TRBJ2-3; TRBD2 matches 9 bases. This CDR3 region has 17 residues. The germline V gene has CDR1 SGHDN and CDR2 FVKESK. V shed 4 bases and J 5 bases; nucleotides not matched to a gene: 13. Here the CDR3 reads CASSLYRGSGSGDTQYF. CDR3 in DNA: TGTGCCAGCAGCCTCTACCGGGGTAGCGGGAGCGGAGATACGCAGTATTTT.

The CDR3 reads CASSLDRSTYEQYF. In DNA, the CDR3 is TGTGCCAGCAGCTTGGACAGGAGCACCTACGAGCAGTACTTC. The J gene is TRBJ2-7, the V gene TRBV5-4, with TRBD1 as a possible D gene (5 bases). CDR1 and CDR2 (germline): SGHNT, YYREEE (reference sequence). Trimming took 0 bases from V and 2 from J, leaving 9 bases between them. The CDR3 is 14 amino acids. Drawing the rest from reference TRBV5-4 and TRBJ2-7, the complete variable domain is ETGVTQSPTHLIKTRGQQVTLRCSSQSGHNTVSWYQQALGQGPQFIFQYYREEENGRGNFPPRFSGLQFPNYSSELNVNALELDDSALYLCASSLDRSTYEQYFGPGTRLTVT.

The chain combines TRBV13 with TRBJ1-4; D is unclear. V was trimmed by 2 bases and J by 5 bases, leaving 3 bases between them. This CDR3 comprises 12 residues. From germline, CDR1 is PRHDT and CDR2 FYEKMQ (reference sequence). The chain's CDR3 is CASSLQNEKLFF. The CDR3 nucleotides are TGTGCCAGCAGCTTACAGAATGAAAAACTGTTTTTT.

The J gene is TRBJ2-7, the V gene TRBV7-9, with D perhaps TRBD1 (6 bases). The CDR3 is made up of 14 amino acids. Germline V gives CDR1 SEHNR, CDR2 FQNEAQ (reference sequence). The germline V and J ends were trimmed by 1 base and 0 bases, with 7 bases remaining between them. Here the CDR3 reads CASSLEQGSYEQYF. The CDR3 coding sequence is TGTGCCAGCAGCTTAGAACAGGGCTCCTACGAGCAGTACTTC.

CDR3 bases: TGTGCCAGCAGCTTAGTGCAAGCCCACGAGCAGTACTTC. Protein: CASSLVQAHEQYF. The chain recombines TRBV11-2 with TRBJ2-7; D is uncertain. The CDR3 is made up of 13 amino acids. V lost 1 base to trimming and J lost 5 bases, with 9 bases between them. In germline, CDR1 is SGHAT, CDR2 FQNNGV.

The chain uses TRBV11-3 and TRBJ2-1; TRBD2 agrees at 7 bases. Losses at the gene ends were 1 base for V and 9 bases for J; bases not matched to a gene: 6. This CDR3 is 14 amino acids long. CDR1 and CDR2 (germline): SGHNT, YENEEA. The CDR3 nucleotides read TGTGCCAGCAGCTTAGGACGGCGGGAGAGTGAGCAGTTCTTC. Translated: CASSLGRRESEQFF.

In regard to this clone: Its ends do not fully match the called genes, so a read error is possible. This chain joins TRBV7-9 and TRBJ1-2; the match to TRBD1 covers 7 bases. CDR3 length: 13 residues. Per the germline V gene, CDR1 is SEHNR and CDR2 is FQNEAQ (reference sequence). The CDR3 bases are TGTTCCAGCAGACCCCGGGACAGATATGGCTACACCTTC. Its protein product is CSSRPRDRYGYTF.

V and J are TRBV7-9 and TRBJ1-1, with a weak D call TRBD1 (5 bases). The CDR3 loop spans 15 amino acids. The V and J ends lost 2 bases and 0 bases respectively, with 10 bases between them. Per germline, CDR1 SEHNR and CDR2 FQNEAQ (reference sequence). CDR3 amino acids: CASSLFRGMNTEAFF. The CDR3, as DNA: TGTGCCAGCAGCTTATTTAGGGGAATGAACACTGAAGCTTTCTTT. Together with reference TRBV7-9 and TRBJ1-1, the CDR3 gives the full variable domain: DTGVSQNPRHKITKRGQNVTFRCDPISEHNRLYWYRQTLGQGPEFLTYFQNEAQLEKSRLLSDRFSAERPKGSFSTLEIQRTEQGDSAMYLCASSLFRGMNTEAFFGQGTRLTVV.

J is TRBJ2-2 and V is TRBV7-8; 8 positions match TRBD2. J was trimmed by 5 bases and V by 4 bases; bases with no gene match: 6. From germline, CDR1 is SGHVS and CDR2 FQNEAQ. CDR3 size: 15 residues. In DNA form, the CDR3 reads TGTGCCAGCAGCTCTGGACTAGCAGGGACCGGGGAGCTGTTTTTT. Its protein product is CASSSGLAGTGELFF.

V and J are TRBV28 and TRBJ1-5; 7 bases fit TRBD1. J lost 5 bases, V lost 4 bases, and 14 bases had no gene match. CDR3 length: 17 amino acids. CDR1 and CDR2 from the germline V gene are MDHEN and SYDVKM. CDR3 amino acids: CASSSAPSDRFHQPQHF. CDR3 sequence (DNA): TGTGCCAGCAGTTCGGCCCCCTCGGACAGGTTTCATCAGCCCCAGCATTTT. The variable domain in full, completed from reference TRBV28 and TRBJ1-5, reads DVKVTQSSRYLVKRTGEKVFLECVQDMDHENMFWYRQDPGLGLRLIYFSYDVKMKEKGDIPEGYSVSREKKERFSLILESASTNQTSMYLCASSSAPSDRFHQPQHFGDGTRLSIL.

The rearrangement uses TRBV5-4 and TRBJ2-7, with 9 nucleotides matching TRBD1. Germline V gene sequence: CDR1 SGHNT, CDR2 YYREEE (reference sequence). V lost 6 bases and J lost 2; bases outside the gene matches: 12. The CDR3 sequence is 16 residues long. The CDR3 sequence: CASTDHPGTGPYEQYF. CDR3 DNA sequence: TGTGCCAGCACTGACCATCCGGGGACAGGGCCCTACGAGCAGTACTTC.

The genes are TRBV19 and TRBJ1-2; TRBD1 is a possible D gene (6 bases). The length of the CDR3 is 16 residues. V was shortened by 4 bases and J by 2 bases, with 17 bases between the two germline ends. CDR1 and CDR2 (germline): LNHDA, SQIVND (reference sequence). The CDR3: CASSRGHPVGNYGYTF. CDR3 sequence (DNA): TGTGCCAGTAGTAGGGGACACCCGGTAGGAAACTATGGCTACACCTTC.

The gene calls are TRBV6-5 and TRBJ2-1; D possibly corresponds to TRBD2 (6 bases). CDR1 and CDR2 (germline): MNHEY, SVGAGI. Trimming took off 6 bases at V and 2 bases at J, with 14 bases between the two ends. The CDR3 has 15 residues. The CDR3 DNA reads TGTGCCAGCAGCCTACGCGCGGGGACCTACAATGAGCAGTTCTTC. Protein: CASSLRAGTYNEQFF.

The V call is TRBV5-4, the J call TRBJ2-7, with TRBD1 matching over 12 bases. This CDR3 is built from 18 residues. The germline CDR1 and CDR2 sequences are SGHNT and YYREEE (reference sequence). The V and J ends lost 0 bases and 2 bases, in that order; junction bases with no gene match: 9. CDR3 coding DNA: TGTGCCAGCAGCTTGGAGTTGGGACAGGGGGCTGGTCCCTACGAGCAGTACTTC. Protein sequence: CASSLELGQGAGPYEQYF.

The chain couples TRBV9 to TRBJ2-6; no clear D gene. This CDR3 is 19 amino acids long. Trimming pared 4 bases from V and 0 bases from J, leaving 20 bases between. Germline V gene lookup returns CDR1 SGDLS and CDR2 YYNGEE. The chain's CDR3 is CASSSSAPGTISGANVLTF. CDR3 in DNA: TGTGCCAGCAGCTCCAGCGCCCCTGGTACAATCTCTGGGGCCAACGTCCTGACTTTC.

The chain recombines TRBV7-8 with TRBJ2-3; D perhaps matches TRBD2 (7 bases). This CDR3 contains 15 residues. CDR1 SGHVS and CDR2 FQNEAQ come from the germline V gene. The V end lost 1 base, the J end lost 8 bases, and 16 bases lay between the germline ends. CDR3 sequence (DNA): TGTGCCAGCAGCTTAGTTGGGGGAGGGGGAGGTACGCAGTATTTT. It is translated as CASSLVGGGGGTQYF.

This chain uses TRBV28 with TRBJ2-7; 8 bases line up with TRBD1. This CDR3 region has 13 residues. Per germline, CDR1 MDHEN and CDR2 SYDVKM. The V segment lost 6 bases and the J segment 2 bases; nucleotides outside the gene matches: 3. The CDR3 region is CASRLDRAYEQYF. CDR3 DNA sequence: TGTGCCAGCAGACTGGACAGGGCCTACGAGCAGTACTTC.

The V gene is TRBV29-1, the J gene TRBJ2-1; 7 bases match TRBD1. The V segment lost 8 bases and the J segment 5 bases; nucleotides outside the gene matches: 6. Looked up from germline, CDR1 is SQVTM and CDR2 is ANQGSEA. The CDR3 sequence is 12 residues long. DNA for the CDR3: TGCAGCACCGGGACAGCAGACAATGAGCAGTTCTTC. It specifies CSTGTADNEQFF.

This clone was seen just once. The chain is built from TRBV5-6 and TRBJ1-3, with no clear D. The CDR3 is made up of 16 amino acids. The ends were cut back, 1 base at V and 0 bases at J, with 11 bases in the middle. Germline V gene data show CDR1 as SGHDT and CDR2 as YYEEEE. Written as DNA, the CDR3 is TGTGCCAGCAGCTTGAGGCAGGCCCGCTCTGGAAACACCATATATTTT. Translation gives CASSLRQARSGNTIYF.

The chain couples TRBV11-2 to TRBJ2-3, with D possibly matching TRBD2 (6 bases). The germline V and J ends were trimmed by 1 base and 2 bases, with 10 bases remaining between them. The CDR3 covers 15 residues. Germline-derived CDR1 and CDR2 are SGHAT and FQNNGV. CDR3 loop: CASSLVASDTDTQYF. Here the CDR3 DNA reads TGTGCCAGCAGCTTAGTAGCTAGCGACACAGATACGCAGTATTTT.

The chain links TRBV10-2 to TRBJ2-5; no definite D call. The CDR3 consists of 14 residues. The germline V and J ends were trimmed by 0 bases and 2 bases, with 7 bases remaining between them. Per germline, CDR1 WSHSY and CDR2 SAAADI. The DNA for the CDR3 is TGCGCCAGCAGTGAGTCTACAATACAAGAGACCCAGTACTTC. Translated: CASSESTIQETQYF.